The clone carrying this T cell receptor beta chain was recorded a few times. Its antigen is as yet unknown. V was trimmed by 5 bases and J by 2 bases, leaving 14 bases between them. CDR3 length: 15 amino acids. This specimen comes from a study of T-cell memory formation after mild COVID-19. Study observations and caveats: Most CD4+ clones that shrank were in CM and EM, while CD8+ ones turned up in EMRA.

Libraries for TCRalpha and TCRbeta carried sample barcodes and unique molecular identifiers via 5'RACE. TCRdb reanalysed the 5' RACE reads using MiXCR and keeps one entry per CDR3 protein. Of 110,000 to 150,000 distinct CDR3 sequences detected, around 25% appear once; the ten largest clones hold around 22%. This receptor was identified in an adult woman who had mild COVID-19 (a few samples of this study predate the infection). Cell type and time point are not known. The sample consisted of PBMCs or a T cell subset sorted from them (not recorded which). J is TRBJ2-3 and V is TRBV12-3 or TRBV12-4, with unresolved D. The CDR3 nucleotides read TGTGCCAGCAGTCTCGATAGAATTTTCACAGATACGCAGTATTTT. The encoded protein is CASSLDRIFTDTQYF.